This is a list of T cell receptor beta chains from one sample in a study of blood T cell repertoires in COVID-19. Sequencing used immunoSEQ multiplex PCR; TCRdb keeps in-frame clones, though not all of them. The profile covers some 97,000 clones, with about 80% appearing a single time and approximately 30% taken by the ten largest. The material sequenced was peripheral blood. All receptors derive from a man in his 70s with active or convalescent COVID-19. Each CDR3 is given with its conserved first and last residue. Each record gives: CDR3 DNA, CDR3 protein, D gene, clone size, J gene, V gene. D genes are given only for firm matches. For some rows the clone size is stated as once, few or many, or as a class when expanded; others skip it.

TGTGCCAGCAGTGAACCGGGACAAGAGAACACTGAAGCTTTCTTT,CASSEPGQENTEAFF,-,-,TRBJ1-1,TRBV2
TGTGCCAGCAGCGTAGAGGAGGGTTCCACTGAAGCTTTCTTT,CASSVEEGSTEAFF,-,-,TRBJ1-1,TRBV9
TGCGCCAGCAGCCAAGACGGACTAGCGGGAGTCTCAGACGAGCAGTACTTC,CASSQDGLAGVSDEQYF,TRBD2,-,TRBJ2-7,TRBV4-1
TGTGCCAGCAGCTTAACGTCAAGGACAGGGTTCACTGAAGCTTTCTTT,CASSLTSRTGFTEAFF,TRBD1,-,TRBJ1-1,TRBV7-3
TGCAGCGGGCAGACAGGGACGAACACTGAAGCTTTCTTT,CSGQTGTNTEAFF,TRBD1,-,TRBJ1-1,TRBV29-1
TGTGCCAGCAGCCTTTGGGACAGAGACTACGAGCAGTACTTC,CASSLWDRDYEQYF,TRBD1,-,TRBJ2-7,TRBV9
TGCAGTGCAGAGGCGGCCGGGGAGCTGTTTTTT,CSAEAAGELFF,-,-,TRBJ2-2,TRBV20-1
TGTGCCAGCAGTTTCCGAGGGACTAGCGGCCACACAGATACGCAGTATTTT,CASSFRGTSGHTDTQYF,TRBD2,-,TRBJ2-3,TRBV27
TGTGCCAGCAGCCTCGGGGGGACTGGGGCCAACGTCCTGACTTTC,CASSLGGTGANVLTF,TRBD2,-,TRBJ2-6,TRBV7-9
TGTGCCAGCAGCCTCTTGGGACAGGGGAACACTGAAGCTTTCTTT,CASSLLGQGNTEAFF,TRBD1,-,TRBJ1-1,TRBV3-1/TRBV3-2
TGTGCCAGCAGCTTAGTTTGGACAGAAACTGAAGCTTTCTTT,CASSLVWTETEAFF,-,-,TRBJ1-1,TRBV7-2
TGCGCCAGCAGGGGACAGAGTACTAATGAAAAACTGTTTTTT,CASRGQSTNEKLFF,TRBD1,-,TRBJ1-4,TRBV4-1
TGTGCCAGCAGCCCAACACTAGCGGGAGATTACGAGCAGTACTTC,CASSPTLAGDYEQYF,TRBD2,-,TRBJ2-7,TRBV11-1
TGCAGCGTTGAAGATCCCTCCGGGATTGAGCAGTTCTTC,CSVEDPSGIEQFF,-,-,TRBJ2-1,TRBV29-1
TGTGCCAGCAGCTCCTTTCGGGACGAGCAGTACTTC,CASSSFRDEQYF,-,-,TRBJ2-7,TRBV7-9
TGTGCCAGCAGTGAACCCAGGGAGAACACCGGGGAGCTGTTTTTT,CASSEPRENTGELFF,-,many,TRBJ2-2,TRBV2
TGCGCCAGCAGTGAGTCCAGTCGGGGCACCGGGGGGACAGATACGCAGTATTTT,CASSESSRGTGGTDTQYF,TRBD2,once,TRBJ2-3,TRBV10-2
TGTGCCAGCCGGACTGAGGGTGCAGATACGCAGTATTTT,CASRTEGADTQYF,-,-,TRBJ2-3,TRBV6-5
TGTGCCAGTAGTCGATCTCACGGACAGGGGACAGATACGCAGTATTTT,CASSRSHGQGTDTQYF,TRBD1,-,TRBJ2-3,TRBV19